This T cell receptor (beta chain) was profiled in a study of vaccination and CD4 T cells after COVID-19 (dated by TCRdb to between 2021 and 2024). Looking at the study overall: Every convalescent patient had a positive nasal swab PCR test for SARS-CoV-2, with mild disease in nine patients and severe disease in one. Post-COVID blood samples were collected from convalescent patients a median of approximately 93 days after diagnosis, with a range of roughly 35 to 180 days. Participants got two doses of the Pfizer-BioNTech BNT162b2 vaccine (n=8) or two doses of the Moderna mRNA-1273 vaccine (n=2). The time from the second vaccine dose to post-vaccine blood sampling had a median of roughly 72 days and ranged from about 12 to 250 days. The convalescent cohort included six males and four females, with two Hispanic individuals, seven Caucasians, two Asians and one multiracial person. Overlapping spike peptide pools from SARS-CoV-2 and from the common cold coronaviruses HCoV-NL63, HCoV-OC43 and HCoV-229E were used as culture stimuli. In 10 COVID-19 convalescent patients and a few infection-naive healthy vaccine recipients, researchers compared the spike-specific CD4+ TCR repertoire from before mRNA vaccination with the repertoire from after. In control cultures, a CEFX viral epitope pool was used as positive control, an HIV-1 Nef peptide pool was used as negative control, or no peptide was added. General findings and caveats noted by the study authors: Relatively few convalescent patients were included in the study, and early timepoints after natural infection were not analyzed. Although the median number of SARS-CoV-2-reactive clonotypes went up from fewer than 25 after infection to 35 to 40 after vaccination, the increase was not significant. Among the post-vaccine SARS-CoV-2-reactive clones in convalescent patients, a median around 85% showed up only after vaccination, which suggests vaccine-specific priming. Of the vaccine-specific clones in convalescent patients, 304 of 307, or nearly all, reacted only to SARS-CoV-2 spike and did not cross-react with common cold coronaviruses.

The treatment or condition label for this specimen denotes: roughly 11-day PBMC culture with coronavirus spike peptide pools or control peptides (ViraFEST assay). The study used the ViraFEST assay, which expanded antigen-specific T cells with peptide pools and then identified expanded clonotypes by TCR sequencing. The convalescent patients' positive SARS-CoV-2 PCR tests were from March to December 2020, which was before the Alpha, Beta and Delta variants emerged in the United States. Each well held approximately 2 million PBMCs cultured in IMDM containing roughly 5% human AB serum and roughly 10 IU/ml IL-2, with roughly 9.2 ug/ml peptide pools added. Half of the culture medium was replaced with fresh IL-2-containing medium on days 3 and 7. CD4+ T cells were isolated after around ten days of culture through negative selection using the EasySep CD4+ T cell isolation kit. PBMCs were separated from whole blood using Ficoll-Paque Plus gradient centrifugation and then either used fresh or cryopreserved at -140C. Triplicate wells were generally used for each culture condition.

In the case of this clonotype: No cognate antigen has been identified for it. One end of the junction is discordant with germline, which a read error may explain.

Library generation was performed with PCR. DNA from cultured CD4+ T cells underwent TCR sequencing with the Oncomine TCR Beta short-read assay at the Johns Hopkins FTIC core. The QIAamp micro DNA kit was used to extract genomic DNA from the cultured CD4+ T cells. The Oncomine TCR Beta libraries from cultured CD4+ T cells were pooled using unique dual indexes and then sequenced on an Illumina iSeq 100. In the source study's methods: Non-productive sequences were removed, and CDR3s that did not start with C, did not end with F or W, or were shorter than 7 amino acids were discarded. Antigen-specific clonotypes were identified with the MANAFEST web application by comparing peptide-stimulated wells with reference and other culture wells. To be called positive, a clone needed an FDR below 0.05, an odds ratio above 5, and a productive frequency above 0.1% in at least two of three replicate wells. A clonotype was classed as cross-reactive if the clonotype showed significant expansion both in SARS-CoV-2 spike wells and in at least one common cold coronavirus spike condition. CDR3 homology was assessed with Levenshtein distances (stringdist) and unrooted phylogenetic trees (ape) in R version 3.6.1. TCRdb trimmed the raw reads at Q25, called clones with MiXCR and kept productive beta chains. Each CDR3 protein gets just one entry, which takes the most common genes and DNA from the rows behind it. These V and J calls are TCRdb output, not the study's own analysis. The sample data list about 17,000 distinct CDR3 sequences, and less than 65% of these were observed just once. Of the sample, roughly 17% falls within the top ten clones.

In the germline V gene (reference sequence), CDR1 corresponds to SSHAT and CDR2 to FNYEAQ. The CDR3 runs 13 residues from the cysteine to the phenylalanine. Only the CDR3 part of the read is kept: 39 bases, read in frame from the first base. The V gene is TRBV7-7 and the J gene is TRBJ2-3; the D gene is possibly TRBD2, with 5 bases matching. The sequencing input was CD4+ T cells from blood, cultured in vitro. This receptor was taken from a human donor who had recovered from COVID-19. The bases read TGTGCTAGCAGCCGACGACGGGGAGATACGCAGTATTTT. It translates to CASSRRRGDTQYF.